A selection of T cell receptor beta chains follows, all from one sample in a study of blood T cells in healthy people across ages. TCRdb redid the calling of the 5' RACE reads with MiXCR, one entry per CDR3 protein. The table shows approximately 800,000 distinct CDR3 sequences, with around a quarter occurring only once. The sample also formed part of further work on T cells of mothers and their children.

Sequenced input: blood. All receptors derive from a boy aged 10-17 years in good health. Both conserved end residues are part of each CDR3. D genes are given only for firm matches.

>TRBJ2-2|17|TRBV11-2|TRBD1
CASSLGQGTPLTGELFF
>TRBJ2-7|15|TRBV2|-
CASSANGLAQYEQYF
>TRBJ2-3|15|TRBV10-3|-
CAISEVGVAADTQYF
>TRBJ2-3|16|TRBV29-1|TRBD2
CSVEGALAGGTDTQYF
>TRBJ2-5|14|TRBV5-1|-
CASSLGDGQETQYF
>TRBJ1-1|15|TRBV7-2|-
CASSPPSRQNTEAFF
>TRBJ1-4|19|TRBV4-1|-
CASSQDEGVWVATNEKLFF
>TRBJ1-4|16|TRBV18|-
CASSPLGTEDNEKLFF
>TRBJ1-2|15|TRBV7-9|TRBD1
CASSLDGTADYGYTF
>TRBJ2-2|16|TRBV10-3|TRBD1
CAISGTGSGNTGELFF
>TRBJ2-6|16|TRBV4-2|-
CASSSRGGSGANVLTF
>TRBJ2-3|16|TRBV5-5|TRBD2
CASSLGLAGFGGTQYF
>TRBJ2-1|15|TRBV28|-
CASSSPGVAYNEQFF
>TRBJ2-5|16|TRBV20-1|TRBD2
CSARRTSGRPQETQYF
>TRBJ2-5|12|TRBV5-6|TRBD1
CASSQDRGSQYF
>TRBJ2-2|16|TRBV6-2/TRBV6-3|-
CASTTGFRARSWELFF
>TRBJ2-5|15|TRBV20-1|-
CSAPPRARVGETQYF